This T cell receptor beta chain came from a study of T cell responses to AZD1222 COVID-19 vaccine (TCRdb year 2021). With regard to the full study: A total of under 250 trial participants underwent TCR sequencing, of whom 207 had received two doses of AZD1222 and some 25 had received two doses of the MenACWY control vaccine. Trial participants were enrolled by age into 18-55, 56-69 and 70-plus year subgroups, with roughly 150, 30 and 60 TCR-sequenced participants respectively. Summary of the overall study and its limitations: The 56-69-year group was small, and its depth increase did not reach significance, likely because of low power. Nearly half of unique spike-specific TCRs reportedly recognized epitopes outside regions mutated in the B.1.351 and B.1.1.7 variants. Because no day 14 peak-response samples were available, the repertoires could be characterized only after the peak T cell response. CD4 TCRs associated with the vaccine covered the entire spike protein, and the dominant responses were in regions 160-218 and 743-854. After two AZD1222 doses, both the breadth and the depth of spike-specific TCRs were significantly higher than at day 0 and than in MenACWY recipients. Most participants were white British and females outnumbered males, and the authors suggested that clonal diversity may have been underestimated. Conclusions about previously exposed vaccinees are limited, since just 6 or 7 AZD1222 recipients were seropositive for SARS-CoV-2 at baseline.

Taken from cysteine to phenylalanine, the CDR3 has 16 residues. Just CDR3 DNA is preserved here, 48 bases in frame from base 1. The CDR1 and CDR2 encoded by the germline V gene (reference sequence) are SEHNR and FQNEAQ. Trimming accounts for 1 base at V and 4 bases at J, while the number of junction bases matched to no gene is 10. What the time point label conveys for this sample: about 28 days (+/-7) after the second vaccine dose. AZD1222 recipients whose second dose came at about 4 weeks and those whose second dose came at about 12 weeks were combined into one group, since spike-specific TCR depth and breadth did not differ between the two schedules. Samples from vaccinated people were obtained from the UK trials COV001 and COV002, which included a single-blind randomized controlled phase 2/3 trial of AZD1222 (ChAdOx1 nCoV-19) in healthy adults. For TCRbeta chain sequencing, PBMC samples were collected from trial participants at day 0 and at day 28 after the second dose.

As regards this clone: The target of this receptor is not known. No base quality information exists; no much larger clone differs at one position.

The CDR3 regions of human TCRbeta chains were analyzed by immunosequencing. The source study handled its data this way. Repertoire TCRs were checked for matches against a reference library of SARS-CoV-2-specific TCRs that had been generated using the MIRA antigen-specificity platform. Breadth was defined as the fraction of unique TCRs that were SARS-CoV-2-associated. Depth was defined as the fraction of total T cells that were SARS-CoV-2-associated. Using the MIRA data, every spike-specific TCR was mapped to the spike region that the TCR reacted to and assigned to either a CD4 or a CD8 class. Log10-transformed breadth and depth values were compared by one-way ANOVA with Sidak's multiple comparisons tests. Drawn from immuneACCESS, this table holds only the in-frame rearrangements with V and J called that TCRdb kept. Clones are partly lost; checked studies trace under half to an unresolved V gene and leave the rest unexplained. For V, J and clone size, that table is used; D and trimming come from the DNA. This sample gives about 8,000 clones in total; roughly 90% of them show up just once. Clones ranked in the top ten supply about 7% of the sample.

Material: peripheral blood, obtained 28 days after the second AZD1222 dose. Rearrangement joined TRBV7-9 to TRBJ2-7, with 7 bases matching TRBD1. The TCR comes from an adult who received the AZD1222 COVID-19 vaccine. The CDR3 reads as follows: CASSLEGQPLGYEQYF. The nucleotides read TGTGCCAGCAGCTTAGAGGGACAGCCCCTTGGGTACGAGCAGTACTTC.